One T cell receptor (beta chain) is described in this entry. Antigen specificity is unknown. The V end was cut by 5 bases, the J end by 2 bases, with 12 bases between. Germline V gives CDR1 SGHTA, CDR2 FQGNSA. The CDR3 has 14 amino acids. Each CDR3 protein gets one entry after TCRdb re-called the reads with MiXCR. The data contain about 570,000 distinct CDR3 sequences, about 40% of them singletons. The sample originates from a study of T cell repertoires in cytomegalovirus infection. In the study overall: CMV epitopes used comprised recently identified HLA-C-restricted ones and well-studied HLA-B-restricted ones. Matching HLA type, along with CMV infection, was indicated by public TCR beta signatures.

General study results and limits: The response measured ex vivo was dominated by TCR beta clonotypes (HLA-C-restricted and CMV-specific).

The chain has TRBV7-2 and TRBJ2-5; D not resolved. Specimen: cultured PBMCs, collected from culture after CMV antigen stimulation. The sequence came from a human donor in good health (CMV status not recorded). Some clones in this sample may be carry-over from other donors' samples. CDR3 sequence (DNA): TGTGCCAGCAGCCCCTGGGATTCTCAAGAGACCCAGTACTTC. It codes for CASSPWDSQETQYF.